The rows below give T cell receptor beta chains drawn from one sample of a study of T-cell memory formation after mild COVID-19. In TCRdb, the 5' RACE reads were re-called with MiXCR into one record per CDR3 protein. The table records 13,000 to 15,000 distinct CDR3 sequences, about 21% of them present only once. Sequencing used PBMCs or a T cell subset sorted from them (not recorded which). These receptors all stem from an adult woman who had mild COVID-19 (a few samples of this study predate the infection). Cell type and time point are not known. Each CDR3 is given with its conserved first and last residue. The D gene is left open where the match is weak. Where a row states a size, it is once, few, many or the class of an expanded clone; other rows omit it.

NA	14	TRBV20-1	NA	TRBJ1-1	TGCAGTGCCAACAGGGAAGTCCGGAGTACTGAAGCTTTCTTT	CSANREVRSTEAFF
TRBD1	18	TRBV4-1	many	TRBJ1-5	TGCGCCAGCAGCCAAGGTTGGACAGGGGGCCTTAGCAATCAGCCCCAGCATTTT	CASSQGWTGGLSNQPQHF
NA	16	TRBV7-9	many	TRBJ2-7	TGTGCCAGCAGCTTTCTCGATGGCGGAACAGGGAGAGAGCAGTACTTC	CASSFLDGGTGREQYF
NA	13	TRBV7-9	NA	TRBJ2-1	TGTGCCAGCAGCTTAGTAGGGGTTAATGAGCAGTTCTTC	CASSLVGVNEQFF
NA	14	TRBV27	NA	TRBJ1-2	TGTGCCAGCAGTTTATCGCGGACAGACTATGGCTACACCTTC	CASSLSRTDYGYTF
NA	14	TRBV11-3	many	TRBJ2-7	TGTGCCAGCAGTGACATCAGGATGTCCTACGAGCAGTACTTC	CASSDIRMSYEQYF
NA	14	TRBV3-1	many	TRBJ2-5	TGTGCCAGCAGTCGATACACGAGCCAAGAGACCCAGTACTTC	CASSRYTSQETQYF
TRBD2	14	TRBV7-2	many	TRBJ2-5	TGTGCCAGCAGTTTCCAAGCGGGAGTGGAGACCCAGTACTTC	CASSFQAGVETQYF
NA	12	TRBV12-3/TRBV12-4	many	TRBJ2-7	TGTGCCAGCAGTCTACTAGCTTGGGAGCAGTACTTC	CASSLLAWEQYF
NA	15	TRBV5-6	many	TRBJ2-5	TGTGCCAGCAGCCCCGAGGGGGGGGTCCAAGAGACCCAGTACTTC	CASSPEGGVQETQYF
NA	14	TRBV6-6	few	TRBJ2-5	TGTGCCAGCAGTTACTCATTCAGTACAGAGACCCAGTACTTC	CASSYSFSTETQYF
NA	15	TRBV18	many	TRBJ2-2	TGTGCCAGCTCAACTAGACAGCTGGGGACCGGGGAGCTGTTTTTT	CASSTRQLGTGELFF
TRBD1	14	TRBV12-3/TRBV12-4	NA	TRBJ2-6	TGTGCCAGCAGTCCCGGACAGGGCGCCAACGTCCTGACTTTC	CASSPGQGANVLTF
TRBD2	17	TRBV24-1	many	TRBJ2-5	TGTGCCACCAGTGATTCTAGTCGTCGGGAGGGTCTGGAGACCCAGTACTTC	CATSDSSRREGLETQYF
TRBD2	17	TRBV30	NA	TRBJ2-7	TGTGCCTGGAGTGTACTTGGCGGACTAGCGGGCTCCTACGAGCAGTACTTC	CAWSVLGGLAGSYEQYF
NA	15	TRBV14	many	TRBJ1-1	TGTGCCAGCAGCCCAACCGCGGGGCTGGGGACTGAAGCTTTCTTT	CASSPTAGLGTEAFF
NA	12	TRBV24-1	many	TRBJ2-5	TGTGCCACCAGTGATTTGGCTGAGACCCAGTACTTC	CATSDLAETQYF
NA	14	TRBV16	many	TRBJ1-2	TGTGCCAGCAGCCAGCTTAAAGGAGAGTTTGGCTACACCTTC	CASSQLKGEFGYTF
TRBD1	19	TRBV7-7	many	TRBJ2-6	TGTGCTAGCAGCTCGACTTGGACAGGGGGAGTAGCTGGGGCCAACGTCCTGACTTTC	CASSSTWTGGVAGANVLTF
NA	12	TRBV12-5	many	TRBJ2-1	TGTGCTAGTGGTCTGGGACCGGGACGGCAGTTCTTC	CASGLGPGRQFF
NA	14	TRBV11-2	NA	TRBJ2-3	TGTGCCAGCAGCTTCGATCGTAGCACAGATACGCAGTATTTT	CASSFDRSTDTQYF
NA	17	TRBV5-5	many	TRBJ1-2	TGTGCCAGCAGCCCACCGCCGCGGGACACACTAAACTATGGCTACACCTTC	CASSPPPRDTLNYGYTF
NA	16	TRBV12-3/TRBV12-4	many	TRBJ2-3	TGTGCCAGCAGCCAATCGCTGGGAAGAGACACAGATACGCAGTATTTT	CASSQSLGRDTDTQYF